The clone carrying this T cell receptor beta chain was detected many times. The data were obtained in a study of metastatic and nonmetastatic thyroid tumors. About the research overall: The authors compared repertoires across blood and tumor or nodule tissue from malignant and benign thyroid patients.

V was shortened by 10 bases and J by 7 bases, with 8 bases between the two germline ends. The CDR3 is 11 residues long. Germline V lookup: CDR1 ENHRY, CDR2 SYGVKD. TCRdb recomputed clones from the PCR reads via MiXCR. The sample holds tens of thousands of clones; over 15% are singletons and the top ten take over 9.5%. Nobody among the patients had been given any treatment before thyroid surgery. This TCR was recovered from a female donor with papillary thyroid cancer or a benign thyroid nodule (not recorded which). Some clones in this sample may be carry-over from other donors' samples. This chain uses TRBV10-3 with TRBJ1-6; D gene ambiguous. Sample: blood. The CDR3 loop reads CATPGNSPLHF. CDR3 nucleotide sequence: TGTGCCACCCCCGGGAATTCACCCCTCCACTTT.